A selection of T cell receptor beta chains follows, all from one sample in a study of T cell responses to AZD1222 COVID-19 vaccine. The protocol was immunoSEQ multiplex PCR, while the TCRdb copy is restricted to in-frame clones and leaves out a portion. In the table there are about 79,000 clones, more than 75% of which are singletons. Sequenced material: peripheral blood, taken on day 0 of AZD1222 vaccination. These receptors came from an adult in good health. The CDR3 runs from the conserved cysteine through the conserved F or W. A D gene is named only where the DNA matches it firmly. Size is omitted from some rows. Given values are once, few, many or a class for expanded clones.

J	V	size	D	CDR3	DNA
TRBJ1-2	TRBV7-6	NA	TRBD1	CASSPRTGSNYGYTF	TGTGCCAGCAGCCCGAGGACAGGTTCTAACTATGGCTACACCTTC
TRBJ2-7	TRBV19	NA	NA	CASSIDLPNEQYF	TGTGCCAGTAGTATAGATCTTCCGAACGAGCAGTACTTC
TRBJ2-2	TRBV5-1	NA	NA	CASSLDQTGELFF	TGCGCCAGCAGCTTGGACCAGACCGGGGAGCTGTTTTTT
TRBJ1-2	TRBV19	few	NA	CASSTLSVYGYTF	TGTGCCAGTAGTACTCTGAGCGTCTATGGCTACACCTTC
TRBJ1-2	TRBV19	NA	TRBD1	CASSSDRGIMGYTF	TGTGCCAGTAGTTCGGACAGGGGGATAATGGGCTACACCTTC
TRBJ1-2	TRBV5-1	NA	TRBD1	CASSLITGEYGYTF	TGCGCCAGCAGCTTGATAACAGGGGAATATGGCTACACCTTC
TRBJ1-1	TRBV27	few	NA	CASTPSAEIMNTEAFF	TGTGCCAGCACCCCCTCGGCGGAAATTATGAACACTGAAGCTTTCTTT
TRBJ2-1	TRBV6-1	NA	TRBD2	CASSEVGGVSLNEQFF	TGTGCCAGCAGTGAAGTTGGGGGGGTCTCCCTCAATGAGCAGTTCTTC
TRBJ2-7	TRBV7-2	NA	TRBD2	CASSLMASGPSSYEQYF	TGTGCCAGCAGCTTAATGGCTAGCGGGCCTAGCTCCTACGAGCAGTACTTC
TRBJ2-1	TRBV5-1	NA	TRBD1	CASSLSQGVNEQFF	TGCGCCAGCAGCTTGTCACAGGGGGTTAATGAGCAGTTCTTC
TRBJ2-2	TRBV4-1	few	TRBD2	CASSQGGRATGELFF	TGCGCCAGCAGCCAGGGCGGGAGGGCCACCGGGGAGCTGTTTTTT
TRBJ2-2	TRBV19	NA	NA	CASKSGQVDGELFF	TGTGCCAGTAAAAGCGGCCAGGTAGACGGGGAGCTGTTTTTT
TRBJ1-1	TRBV27	NA	NA	CASSLSVNTEAFF	TGTGCCAGCAGTTTAAGTGTGAACACTGAAGCTTTCTTT
TRBJ1-2	TRBV5-6	NA	NA	CASSLATGSGYTF	TGTGCCAGCAGCTTGGCCACGGGGAGTGGCTACACCTTC